Listed below are T cell receptor beta chains from one sample, sequenced in a study of shared clonotypes between healthy human individuals. TCRdb keeps only in-frame clones here, not all; method: immunoSEQ multiplex PCR. This repertoire shows approximately 500,000 clones, 90% to 97% found once; its top ten account for under 0.06%. Material for sequencing was naive CD4+ T cells sorted from blood. Receptor source: a young woman in good health. Both conserved end residues are part of each CDR3. Each record gives: V gene, CDR3 length, J gene, clone size, D gene, CDR3 DNA, CDR3 protein. D genes are given only for firm matches. Clone size is not always given. Where it is, it says once, few, many or a class for expanded clones.

TRBV28,13,TRBJ2-7,.,.,TGTGCCAGCAGTTTAGGTTGGGCAAACGAGCAGTACTTC,CASSLGWANEQYF
TRBV5-1,15,TRBJ2-7,.,.,TGCGCCAGCAGCTTAGAGGGGCTAAGCTCCTATGAGCAGTACTTC,CASSLEGLSSYEQYF
TRBV5-1,15,TRBJ1-2,.,.,TGCGCCAGCAGCTTGTCGGAATCTCCTAACTATGGCTACACCTTC,CASSLSESPNYGYTF
TRBV6-5,15,TRBJ2-6,.,TRBD1,TGTGCCAGCGGGACAGGGGGCCCTGGGGCCAACGTCCTGACTTTC,CASGTGGPGANVLTF
TRBV25-1,12,TRBJ2-7,once,TRBD2,TGTGCCAGCATTACTTCGGGGGGCGAGCAGTACTTC,CASITSGGEQYF
TRBV28,12,TRBJ2-1,.,.,TGTGCCAGCAGTTTATCAGAGGGGGAGCAGTTCTTC,CASSLSEGEQFF
TRBV7-9,12,TRBJ2-5,.,.,TGTGCCAGCAGCTTCGGCGGGGAGACCCAGTACTTC,CASSFGGETQYF
TRBV5-1,13,TRBJ2-5,.,.,TGCGCCAGCAGCACCGGCGGTGGAGAGACCCAGTACTTC,CASSTGGGETQYF
TRBV29-1,13,TRBJ2-1,.,.,TGCAGCGTCGGCCCAGCGAAGTGGGATGAGCAGTTCTTC,CSVGPAKWDEQFF
TRBV28,16,TRBJ2-7,.,.,TGTGCCAGCACCACTTTTGGTAGCGGAAGCTCCTACGAGCAGTACTTC,CASTTFGSGSSYEQYF
TRBV6-5,15,TRBJ2-1,.,.,TGTGCCAGCGGGAGAACAGGACAGTTTAACAATGAGCAGTTCTTC,CASGRTGQFNNEQFF
TRBV6-1,13,TRBJ2-7,.,.,TGTGCCAGCAGTCCGAACGGGGCCTACGAGCAGTACTTC,CASSPNGAYEQYF
TRBV6-6,12,TRBJ2-7,.,.,TGTGCCAGCAGTTTTCCGGACAGCGAGCAGTACTTC,CASSFPDSEQYF
TRBV19,16,TRBJ1-2,.,.,TGTGCCAGTAGTATAGATTTTGGCGGTACTAACTATGGCTACACCTTC,CASSIDFGGTNYGYTF
TRBV9,21,TRBJ2-3,.,TRBD2,TGTGCCAGCAGCGTGGGGTCTAGCGGGAGGTGGGGACGAACGTTCACAGATACGCAGTATTTT,CASSVGSSGRWGRTFTDTQYF
TRBV9,13,TRBJ1-1,few,.,TGTGCCAGCAGCGTAGAGTTGAACACTGAAGCTTTCTTT,CASSVELNTEAFF
TRBV7-2,13,TRBJ2-5,.,.,TGTGCCAGCAGCTTATGGGGATGGGAGACCCAGTACTTC,CASSLWGWETQYF
TRBV19,15,TRBJ1-1,.,.,TGTGCCAGTAGCCCCGCTATGAGGGGAGGGACTGAAGCTTTCTTT,CASSPAMRGGTEAFF
TRBV5-1,18,TRBJ2-1,.,TRBD2,TGCGCCAGCAGCTTGGCGGGGACTAGCGGGAGTTTTGGGAATGAGCAGTTCTTC,CASSLAGTSGSFGNEQFF
TRBV5-5,17,TRBJ2-1,once,TRBD2,TGTGCCAGCAGCTGGTCTAGCGGGGGGCTGGACTACAATGAGCAGTTCTTC,CASSWSSGGLDYNEQFF
TRBV5-5,13,TRBJ2-7,.,.,TGTGCCAGCAGCTTACAGGGTGGCTACGAGCAGTACTTC,CASSLQGGYEQYF
TRBV29-1,12,TRBJ1-5,.,.,TGCAGCGTCCAAAACAGGGCCCAGCCCCAGCATTTT,CSVQNRAQPQHF
TRBV4-2,16,TRBJ2-1,once,TRBD2,TGTGCCAGCAGCCAAGAGAATGGACTAGCTGTCTTTGAGCAGTTCTTC,CASSQENGLAVFEQFF
TRBV6-4,16,TRBJ2-2,.,.,TGTGCCAGCAGCCCTCTTCTAACCAGGGACACCGGGGAGCTGTTTTTT,CASSPLLTRDTGELFF
TRBV2,14,TRBJ2-4,.,.,TGTGCCAGCAGTGACTTAGCGGCCAAAAACATTCAGTACTTC,CASSDLAAKNIQYF
TRBV18,15,TRBJ1-5,.,.,TGTGCCAGCTCACCACTGGAGACAAAAAATCAGCCCCAGCATTTT,CASSPLETKNQPQHF
TRBV6-6,14,TRBJ2-7,.,TRBD1,TGTGCCAGCAGTTCCTTGACAGGGAAGAGCGAGCAGTACTTC,CASSSLTGKSEQYF
TRBV28,15,TRBJ2-6,.,TRBD1,TGTGCCAGCAGGACAGGGGGCTCTGGGGCCAACGTCCTGACTTTC,CASRTGGSGANVLTF
TRBV7-2,15,TRBJ2-7,.,TRBD2,TGTGCCAGCAGGTGGACTAGCGGGGGACACTACGAGCAGTACTTC,CASRWTSGGHYEQYF
TRBV11-2,15,TRBJ2-3,.,.,TGTGCCAGCAGCTTTAGGGACGGGAGAACCGATACGCAGTATTTT,CASSFRDGRTDTQYF
TRBV7-9,14,TRBJ2-3,once,.,TGTGCCAGCAGCTTAGCCGGTCGAGCAGATACGCAGTATTTT,CASSLAGRADTQYF
TRBV28,12,TRBJ2-1,once,.,TGTGCCAGCAACACGGGCCCGGGTGAGCAGTTCTTC,CASNTGPGEQFF
TRBV14,16,TRBJ2-7,.,TRBD1,TGTGCCAGCAGCCTCACACCGGGACAGGGGGTATACGAGCAGTACTTC,CASSLTPGQGVYEQYF
TRBV28,14,TRBJ1-3,.,.,TGTGCCAGCCGACAGGACTACTCTGGAAACACCATATATTTT,CASRQDYSGNTIYF
TRBV28,15,TRBJ2-7,.,.,TGTGCCAGCAGTTTATCTGGAGGAAGCTCCTACGAGCAGTACTTC,CASSLSGGSSYEQYF
TRBV5-4,12,TRBJ2-1,.,TRBD1,TGTGCCAGCAGCTTACAGGGGGATGAGCAGTTCTTC,CASSLQGDEQFF
TRBV30,14,TRBJ1-4,once,TRBD1,TGTGCCTGGAATCCCGGGACAGTTAATGAAAAACTGTTTTTT,CAWNPGTVNEKLFF
TRBV19,14,TRBJ2-7,.,.,TGTGCCAGTAGTATAAGTACTAGTGGCCACGAGCAGTACTTC,CASSISTSGHEQYF
TRBV11-2,11,TRBJ2-7,few,.,TGTGCCAGCAGCTTCCGCGACGAGCAGTACTTC,CASSFRDEQYF
TRBV28,16,TRBJ2-2,.,.,TGTGCCAGCAGTTTTCTCGCCACAGGGTCCACCGGGGAGCTGTTTTTT,CASSFLATGSTGELFF
TRBV11-2,16,TRBJ2-1,.,TRBD2,TGTGCCAGCAGCTTAGAGTATGGACTAGCGGGAGCTGAGCAGTTCTTC,CASSLEYGLAGAEQFF
TRBV18,16,TRBJ2-7,.,.,TGTGCCAGCTCACCGCGGACTTCCAGGAGCTCCTACGAGCAGTACTTC,CASSPRTSRSSYEQYF
TRBV15,16,TRBJ2-7,.,TRBD1,TGTGCCACCAGCAAAGGGACAGGGGGCCTTACCTACGAGCAGTACTTC,CATSKGTGGLTYEQYF
TRBV7-3,17,TRBJ2-6,.,TRBD1,TGTGCCAGCAGCCGGGACAGGGGAGCGGCTGGGGCCAACGTCCTGACTTTC,CASSRDRGAAGANVLTF
TRBV19,15,TRBJ2-2,.,TRBD1,TGTGCCAGTACCGGACAGGGGGAAAAGTCCGGGGAGCTGTTTTTT,CASTGQGEKSGELFF
TRBV6-1,14,TRBJ2-1,.,TRBD2,TGTGCCAGCAGTGGACTATCACTAGCGGGGGAGCAGTTCTTC,CASSGLSLAGEQFF
TRBV18,19,TRBJ1-1,.,TRBD1,TGTGCCAGCTCACCCCAATCTTTCCATGGGACAGAACGGGGCACTGAAGCTTTCTTT,CASSPQSFHGTERGTEAFF
TRBV7-3,16,TRBJ2-3,.,TRBD2,TGTGCCAGCAGCAAAAGACTAGCGGGAGAAACAGATACGCAGTATTTT,CASSKRLAGETDTQYF
TRBV5-1,16,TRBJ2-7,.,TRBD2,TGCGCCAGCAGCTTGACTAGCGGGAGGGCCGCAGACGAGCAGTACTTC,CASSLTSGRAADEQYF
TRBV6-1,13,TRBJ2-7,once,.,TGTGCCAGCAAATTCGGCACATCCTACGAGCAGTACTTC,CASKFGTSYEQYF